This T cell receptor (beta chain) was observed in a study of molecular identifiers for immune sequencing clone quantification (dated by TCRdb to 2017 to 2018). Background for the entire study: For a replicate experiment, the RNA from either approximately 20,000 or 100,000 naive CD8 T cells was divided into five aliquots, and four of those aliquots went on to sequencing. This methods study used CD8 T cells to benchmark TCR RNA copy counting and molecular-identifier clustering-based TCR repertoire sequencing (MIDCIRS). What the authors observed across the whole study: The sizes of highly expanded clones could end up underestimated when identical TCR molecules share a barcode. Modeling gave around 3.3 recovered TCR RNA copies per cell versus about 10 by digital PCR, implying approximately 30% capture efficiency. The naive libraries included spiked-in Jurkat TCR RNA (fewer than eleven copies' worth), and this RNA is not part of the donor repertoire. In CMV-specific effector cells, over 98% of molecules were held by clones above 20 RNA copies, whereas under 1% of molecules were held by such clones in naive cells. When barcode sub-clustering was left out, chimeric consensus sequences inflated TCR diversity, with chimeras reaching as high as 47%. A single cell's worth of spiked-in Jurkat TCR RNA was reported detectable even among 850,000 to 1,000,000 naive CD8 T cells.

As for this clonotype: Its binding antigen is unknown. It has no much larger one-base neighbor in the sample; base qualities were not kept.

CDR1 SGDLS and CDR2 YYNGEE are derived from the germline V gene. The CDR3 runs 14 amino acids, cysteine and phenylalanine included. This entry keeps only the CDR3 DNA: 42 bases, framed from base 1. Trimming costs V 3 bases and J 2 bases, and their ends lie 10 bases apart. Libraries of naive CD8 T cells were generated from roughly 20,000 to 1,000,000 sorted cells, with 10%, 30% or 50% of the purified RNA used. Naive CD8 T cells were FACS-sorted as CD8+CD4-CCR7+CD45RA+ on a BD FACSAria II into RLT Plus buffer. To test detection sensitivity, Jurkat RNA equal to ten TCR copies was added to samples of roughly 18,000-1,000,000 naive CD8 T cells. Enrichment of CD8 T cells was done with RosetteSep CD8+ T Cell Enrichment Cocktail plus Ficoll-Paque, and ACK red cell lysis came afterward. Libraries were prepared through PCR. Sequencing was performed on a NextSeq 500. Preparation of bulk TCR libraries followed a previously described approach, with the TCR primers listed in Table S5. The Qiagen AllPrep DNA/RNA kit was used to purify total RNA. Reads from multiple sequencing runs of the same library were pooled before analysis. The paper's processing steps were these. Reads were retained only if the reads had an exact TCR constant sequence, and the retained reads were trimmed to 150 nt and grouped according to their 12-nt molecular barcodes. Reads within each barcode group were sub-clustered using a 15% Levenshtein threshold, and quality-weighted consensus sequences were constructed for each RNA molecule. Non-functional sequences were excluded, and lower-count sequences lying one edit away from another sequence were also excluded. Barcode sub-clusters with fewer than 20% of the maximum read count were removed, based on fitting two negative binomial distributions. The raw public data were reprocessed by TCRdb itself: fastp quality trimming at Q25, MiXCR clonotype calling, in-frame beta chains only. Rows are combined by CDR3 protein, so each entry shows the most common genes and DNA. The V and J calls shown here were made by TCRdb, not taken from the authors' results. Here the sample has around 480,000 distinct CDR3 sequences; around 23% occur a single time. The ten most abundant clones make up approximately 0.8% of the sample.

The sequenced material came from naive CD8+ T cells from blood, with Jurkat cell RNA spiked in. In the paper's terms, the cell subset or site label means: FACS-sorted CD8+CD4-CCR7+CD45RA+ naive T cells. The TCR sequence derives from a human donor in good health. Some libraries in this study had Jurkat cell RNA spiked in. Rearrangement joined TRBV9 to TRBJ2-3, with TRBD2 tentatively as D gene (5 bases match). The nucleotide sequence reads TGTGCCAGCAGCGAGCAAGGACTCACAGATACGCAGTATTTT. It translates as CASSEQGLTDTQYF.